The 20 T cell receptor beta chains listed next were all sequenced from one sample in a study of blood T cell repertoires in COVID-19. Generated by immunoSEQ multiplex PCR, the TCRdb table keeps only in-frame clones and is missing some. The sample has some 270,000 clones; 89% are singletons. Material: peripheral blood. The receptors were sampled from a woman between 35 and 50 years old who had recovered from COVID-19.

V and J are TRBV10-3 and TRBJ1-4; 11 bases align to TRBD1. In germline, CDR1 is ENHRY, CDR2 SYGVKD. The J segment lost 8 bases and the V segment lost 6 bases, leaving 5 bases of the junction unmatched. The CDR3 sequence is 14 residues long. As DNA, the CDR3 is TGTGCCATCAGCTTGGGACAGGGGGACGAAAAACTGTTTTTT. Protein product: CAISLGQGDEKLFF.

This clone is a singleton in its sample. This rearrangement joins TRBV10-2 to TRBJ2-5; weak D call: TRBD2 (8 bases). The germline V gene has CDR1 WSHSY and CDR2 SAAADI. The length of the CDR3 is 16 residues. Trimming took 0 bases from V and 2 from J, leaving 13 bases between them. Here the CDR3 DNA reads TGCGCCAGCAGTGAGTCAGGGGGCGGGGGGCAAGAGACCCAGTACTTC. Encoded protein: CASSESGGGGQETQYF.

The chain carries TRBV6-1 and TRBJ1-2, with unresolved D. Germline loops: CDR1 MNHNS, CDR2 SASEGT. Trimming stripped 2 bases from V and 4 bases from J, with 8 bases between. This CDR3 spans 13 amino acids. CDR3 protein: CASSERGSYGYTF. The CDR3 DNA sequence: TGTGCCAGCAGTGAACGCGGATCCTATGGCTACACCTTC.

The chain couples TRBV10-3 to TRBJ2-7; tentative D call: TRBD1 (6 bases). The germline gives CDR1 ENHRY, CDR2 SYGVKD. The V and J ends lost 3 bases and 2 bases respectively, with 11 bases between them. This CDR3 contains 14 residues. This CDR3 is CAISDRQAAYEQYV. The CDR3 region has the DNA TGTGCCATCAGTGACAGACAGGCCGCCTACGAGCAGTACGTC.

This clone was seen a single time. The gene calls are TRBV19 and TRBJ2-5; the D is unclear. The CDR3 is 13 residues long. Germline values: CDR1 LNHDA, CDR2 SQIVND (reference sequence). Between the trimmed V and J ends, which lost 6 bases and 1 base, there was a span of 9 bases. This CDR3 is CASSPSLQETQYF. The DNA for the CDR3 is TGTGCCAGTAGCCCCTCCCTCCAAGAGACCCAGTACTTC.

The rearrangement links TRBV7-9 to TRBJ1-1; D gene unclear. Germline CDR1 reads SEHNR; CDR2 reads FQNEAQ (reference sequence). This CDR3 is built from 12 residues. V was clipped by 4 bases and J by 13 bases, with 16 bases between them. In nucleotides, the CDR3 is TGTGCCAGCAGCTATGGGAGTCAATGGGATTTCTTT. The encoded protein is CASSYGSQWDFF. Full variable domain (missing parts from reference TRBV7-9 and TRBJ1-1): DTGVSQNPRHKITKRGQNVTFRCDPISEHNRLYWYRQTLGQGPEFLTYFQNEAQLEKSRLLSDRFSAERPKGSFSTLEIQRTEQGDSAMYLCASSYGSQWDFFGQGTRLTVV.

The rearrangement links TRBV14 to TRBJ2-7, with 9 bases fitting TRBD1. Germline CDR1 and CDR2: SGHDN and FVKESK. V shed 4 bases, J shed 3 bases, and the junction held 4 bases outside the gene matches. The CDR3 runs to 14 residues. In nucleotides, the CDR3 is TGTGCCAGCAGCCCGGGACAGGGCCGCTACGAGCAGTACTTC. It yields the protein CASSPGQGRYEQYF.

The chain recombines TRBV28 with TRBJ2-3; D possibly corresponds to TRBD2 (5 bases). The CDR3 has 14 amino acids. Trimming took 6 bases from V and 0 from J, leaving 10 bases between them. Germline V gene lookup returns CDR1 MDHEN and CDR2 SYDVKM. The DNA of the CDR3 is TGTGCCAGCAGGGCTGGAGGTAGCACAGATACGCAGTATTTT. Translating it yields CASRAGGSTDTQYF.

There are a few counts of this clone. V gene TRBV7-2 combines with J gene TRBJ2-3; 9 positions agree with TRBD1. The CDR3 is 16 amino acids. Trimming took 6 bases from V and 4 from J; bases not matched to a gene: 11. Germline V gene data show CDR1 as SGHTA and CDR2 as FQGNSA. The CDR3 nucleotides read TGTGCCAGCAGAAAAACGTCCGGACAGGGGTCAGATACGCAGTATTTT. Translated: CASRKTSGQGSDTQYF.

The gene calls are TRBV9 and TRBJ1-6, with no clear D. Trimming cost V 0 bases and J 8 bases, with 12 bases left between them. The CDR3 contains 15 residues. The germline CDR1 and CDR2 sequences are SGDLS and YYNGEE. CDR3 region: CASSVDGSWDSPLHF. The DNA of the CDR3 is TGTGCCAGCAGCGTAGACGGGAGCTGGGATTCACCCCTCCACTTT.

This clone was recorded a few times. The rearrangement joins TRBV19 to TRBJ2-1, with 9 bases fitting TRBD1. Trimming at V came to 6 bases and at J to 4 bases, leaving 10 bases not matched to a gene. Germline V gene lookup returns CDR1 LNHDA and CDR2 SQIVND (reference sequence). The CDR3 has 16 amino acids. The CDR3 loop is CASSRGTGRYYNEQFF. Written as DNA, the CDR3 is TGTGCCAGTAGCCGAGGGACAGGGAGGTATTACAATGAGCAGTTCTTC. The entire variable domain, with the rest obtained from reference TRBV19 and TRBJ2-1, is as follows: DGGITQSPKYLFRKEGQNVTLSCEQNLNHDAMYWYRQDPGQGLRLIYYSQIVNDFQKGDIAEGYSVSREKKESFPLTVTSAQKNPTAFYLCASSRGTGRYYNEQFFGPGTRLTVL.

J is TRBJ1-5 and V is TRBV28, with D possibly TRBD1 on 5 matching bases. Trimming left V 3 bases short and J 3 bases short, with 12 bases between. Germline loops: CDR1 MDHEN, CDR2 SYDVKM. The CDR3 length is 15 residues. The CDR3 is CASSFTGGDNQPQHF. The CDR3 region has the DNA TGTGCCAGCAGTTTTACCGGGGGGGACAATCAGCCCCAGCATTTT.

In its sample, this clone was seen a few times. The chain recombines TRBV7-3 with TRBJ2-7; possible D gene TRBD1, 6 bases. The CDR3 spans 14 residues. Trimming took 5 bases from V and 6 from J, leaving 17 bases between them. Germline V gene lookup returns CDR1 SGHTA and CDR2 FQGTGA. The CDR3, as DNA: TGTGCCAGCAGCCCTCAATCGGGACAAGTCGAGCAGTACTTC. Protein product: CASSPQSGQVEQYF.

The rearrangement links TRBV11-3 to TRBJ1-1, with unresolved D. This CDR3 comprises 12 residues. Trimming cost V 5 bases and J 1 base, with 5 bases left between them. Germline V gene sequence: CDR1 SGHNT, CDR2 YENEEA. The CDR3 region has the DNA TGTGCCAGCAGCCCCCAGAACACTGAAGCTTTCTTT. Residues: CASSPQNTEAFF.

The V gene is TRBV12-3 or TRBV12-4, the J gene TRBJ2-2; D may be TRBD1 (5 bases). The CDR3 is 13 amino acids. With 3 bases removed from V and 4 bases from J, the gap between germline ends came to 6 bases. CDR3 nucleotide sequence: TGTGCCAGCAGTTTCAGGGTCACCGGGGAGCTGTTTTTT. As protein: CASSFRVTGELFF.

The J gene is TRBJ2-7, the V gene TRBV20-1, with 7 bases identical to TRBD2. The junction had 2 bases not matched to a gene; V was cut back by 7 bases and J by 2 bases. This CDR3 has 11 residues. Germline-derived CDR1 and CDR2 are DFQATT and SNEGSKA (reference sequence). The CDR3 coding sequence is TGCAGTGGGGAGGGTCCCTACGAGCAGTACGTC. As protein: CSGEGPYEQYV.

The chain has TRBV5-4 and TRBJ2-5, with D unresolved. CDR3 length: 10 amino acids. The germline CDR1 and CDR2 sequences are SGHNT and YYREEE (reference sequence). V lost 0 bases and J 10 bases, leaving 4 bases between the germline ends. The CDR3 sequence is CASSLGDQYF. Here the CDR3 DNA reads TGTGCCAGCAGCTTGGGAGACCAGTACTTC.

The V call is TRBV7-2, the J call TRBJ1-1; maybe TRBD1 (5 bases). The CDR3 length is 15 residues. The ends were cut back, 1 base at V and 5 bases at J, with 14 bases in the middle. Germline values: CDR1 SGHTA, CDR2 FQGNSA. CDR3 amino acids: CASSLGRPRGTEAFF. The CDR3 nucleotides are TGTGCCAGCAGCTTAGGTCGCCCCCGGGGGACTGAAGCTTTCTTT.

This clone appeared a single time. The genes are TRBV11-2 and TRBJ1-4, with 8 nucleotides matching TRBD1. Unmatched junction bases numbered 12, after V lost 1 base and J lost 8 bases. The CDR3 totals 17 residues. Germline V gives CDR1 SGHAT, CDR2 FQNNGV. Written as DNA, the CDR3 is TGTGCCAGCAGCTTAGCGGGACAGGCGACGTCGGGGGAAAAACTGTTTTTT. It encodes CASSLAGQATSGEKLFF. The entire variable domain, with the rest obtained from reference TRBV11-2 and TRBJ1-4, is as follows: EAGVAQSPRYKIIEKRQSVAFWCNPISGHATLYWYQQILGQGPKLLIQFQNNGVVDDSQLPKDRFSAERLKGVDSTLKIQPAKLEDSAVYLCASSLAGQATSGEKLFFGSGTQLSVL.

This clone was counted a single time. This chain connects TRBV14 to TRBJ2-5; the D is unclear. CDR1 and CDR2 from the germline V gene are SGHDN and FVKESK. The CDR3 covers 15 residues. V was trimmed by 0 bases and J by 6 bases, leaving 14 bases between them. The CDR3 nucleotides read TGTGCCAGCAGCCAAGAAAGGCGTGGAGACCAGACCCAGTACTTC. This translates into CASSQERRGDQTQYF.